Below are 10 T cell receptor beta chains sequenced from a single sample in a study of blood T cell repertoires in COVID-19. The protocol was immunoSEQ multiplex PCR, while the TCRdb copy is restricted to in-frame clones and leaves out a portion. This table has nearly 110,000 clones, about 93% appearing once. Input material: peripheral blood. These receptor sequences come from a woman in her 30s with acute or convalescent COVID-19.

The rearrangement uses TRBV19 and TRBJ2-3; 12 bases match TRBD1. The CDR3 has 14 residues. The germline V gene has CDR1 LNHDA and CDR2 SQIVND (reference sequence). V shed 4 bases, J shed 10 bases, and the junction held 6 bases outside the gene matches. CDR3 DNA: TGTGCCAGTAGTACCGGGACAGGGGGCACGCCGCAGTATTTT. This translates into CASSTGTGGTPQYF.

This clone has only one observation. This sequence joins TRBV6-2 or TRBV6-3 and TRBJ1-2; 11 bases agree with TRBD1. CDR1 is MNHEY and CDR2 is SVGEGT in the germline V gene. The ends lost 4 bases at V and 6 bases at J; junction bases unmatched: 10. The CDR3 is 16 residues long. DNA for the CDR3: TGTGCCAGCAGTTCCAAACCGGGACAGGGGGGAAATGGCTACACCTTC. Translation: CASSSKPGQGGNGYTF.

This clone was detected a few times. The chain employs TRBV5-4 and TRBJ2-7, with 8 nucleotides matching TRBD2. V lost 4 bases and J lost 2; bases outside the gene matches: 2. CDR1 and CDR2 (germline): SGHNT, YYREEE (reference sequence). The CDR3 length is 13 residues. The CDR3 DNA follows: TGTGCCAGCAGCCCCGGGGGGGCCTACGAGCAGTACTTC. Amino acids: CASSPGGAYEQYF.

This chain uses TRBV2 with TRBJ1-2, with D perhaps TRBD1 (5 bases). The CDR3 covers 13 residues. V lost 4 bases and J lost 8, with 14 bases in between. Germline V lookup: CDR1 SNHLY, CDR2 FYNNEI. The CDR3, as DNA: TGTGCCAGCAGTGTATGGGGGGGTGAAGGCTACACCTTC. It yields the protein CASSVWGGEGYTF.

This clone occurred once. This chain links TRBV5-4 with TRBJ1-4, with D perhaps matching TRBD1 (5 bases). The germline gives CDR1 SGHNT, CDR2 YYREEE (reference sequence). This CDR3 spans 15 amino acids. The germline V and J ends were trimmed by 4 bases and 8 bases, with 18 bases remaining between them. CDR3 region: CASSPWGREGEKLFF. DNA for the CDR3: TGTGCCAGCAGCCCCTGGGGCAGGGAAGGCGAAAAACTGTTTTTT.

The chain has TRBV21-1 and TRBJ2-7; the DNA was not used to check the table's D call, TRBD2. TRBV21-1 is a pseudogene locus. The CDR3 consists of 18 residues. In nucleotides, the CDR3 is TGTGCCAGCAGCACCCCACGGGGACTAGCGGGGGGGGGCTACGAGCAGTACTTC. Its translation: CASSTPRGLAGGGYEQYF.

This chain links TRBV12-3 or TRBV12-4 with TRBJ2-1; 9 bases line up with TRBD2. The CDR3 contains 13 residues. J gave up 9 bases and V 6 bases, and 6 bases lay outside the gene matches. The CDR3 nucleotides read TGTGCCAGCAGACCGGGACTAGCTCGTGAGCAGTTCTTC. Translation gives CASRPGLAREQFF.

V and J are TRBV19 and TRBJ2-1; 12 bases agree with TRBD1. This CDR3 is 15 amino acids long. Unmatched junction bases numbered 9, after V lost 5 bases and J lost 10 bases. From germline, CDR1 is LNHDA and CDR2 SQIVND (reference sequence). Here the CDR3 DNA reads TGTGCCAGTAGTGTGGGACAGGGGGCGCTACTCGAGCAGTTCTTC. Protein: CASSVGQGALLEQFF.

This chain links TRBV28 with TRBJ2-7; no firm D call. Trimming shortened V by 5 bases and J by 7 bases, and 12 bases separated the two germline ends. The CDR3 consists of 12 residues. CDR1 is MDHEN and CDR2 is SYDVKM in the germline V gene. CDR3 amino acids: CASSPVLREQYF. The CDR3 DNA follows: TGTGCCAGCAGTCCGGTGCTTCGAGAGCAGTACTTC.

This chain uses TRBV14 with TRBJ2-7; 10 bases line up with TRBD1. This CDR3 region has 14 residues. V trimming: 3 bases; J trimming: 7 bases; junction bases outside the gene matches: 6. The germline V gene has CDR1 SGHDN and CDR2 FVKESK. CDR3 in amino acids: CASSQHDRGREQYF. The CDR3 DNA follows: TGTGCCAGCAGCCAGCACGACAGGGGGCGGGAGCAGTACTTC.